This T cell receptor (beta chain) was sequenced for a study of regulatory T cells in long-lasting Graves disease. Study-level results: Persistent disease preferred TRBV28, TRBJ1-2 and TRBJ2-5.

The CDR3 runs 15 residues. Trimming stripped 2 bases from V and 1 base from J, with 12 bases between. Looked up from germline, CDR1 is DFQATT and CDR2 is SNEGSKA (reference sequence). Construction of TCR beta libraries relied on iRepertoire HTBI primers and on Arm-PCR targeting CDR3 regions. TCRdb called the multiplex PCR reads again in MiXCR, with one record for every CDR3 protein. The sample yields hundreds of thousands of distinct CDR3 sequences, 15% to 19% seen once. Time point defined: newly diagnosed GD, antithyroid drugs for less than 3 months. RNA from PBMCs was the source of the TCR library. Many counts were recorded for this clonotype. Its cognate antigen is unknown.

Sequenced here: peripheral blood mononuclear cells (PBMCs), sampled at new diagnosis, from a patient treated with antithyroid drugs. This TCR was sampled from a female donor with Graves disease. The rearrangement links TRBV20-1 to TRBJ1-5; tentative D call: TRBD1 (6 bases). The CDR3, as DNA: TGCAGTGCTAGACCAGGAGGACAGAGCAATCAGCCCCAGCATTTT. Translated, it gives CSARPGGQSNQPQHF.